What follows are 5 T cell receptor beta chains derived from one specimen sequenced in a study of T cells in Graves' hyperthyroidism and ophthalmopathy. Researchers amplified the TCR beta CDR3 regions from RNA transcripts. TCR CDR3 underwent first-round RT-PCR with the HTBI primer set. MiXCR was run by TCRdb on the multiplex PCR reads, yielding one entry per CDR3 protein. The table has approximately 330,000 distinct CDR3 sequences, roughly 13% seen once; the top ten hold 30% to 40%. The material sequenced was blood. The receptors were sampled from a woman aged 40 to 50 with Graves' ophthalmopathy.

This clonotype occurred many times. The V and J genes are TRBV2 and TRBJ2-2; the D is unclear. V was shortened by 7 bases and J by 6 bases, with 15 bases between the two germline ends. This CDR3 has 14 amino acids. CDR1 and CDR2 from the germline V gene are SNHLY and FYNNEI. The CDR3 DNA reads TGTGCCAGCACCCTTTTTACGGTCCCCGGGGAGCTGTTTTTT. Protein sequence: CASTLFTVPGELFF. The variable domain in full, with the rest retrieved from reference TRBV2 and TRBJ2-2, is EPEVTQTPSHQVTQMGQEVILRCVPISNHLYFYWYRQILGQKVEFLVSFYNNEISEKSEIFDDQFSVERPDGSNFTLKIRSTKLEDSAMYFCASTLFTVPGELFFGEGSRLTVL.

This clonotype was observed at least ten times. Sequence at one end of the junction differs from germline and may be a read error. The chain joins TRBV9 to TRBJ2-3; 8 bases match TRBD2. This CDR3 is built from 15 residues. CDR1 and CDR2 (germline): SGDLS, YYNGEE. As DNA, the CDR3 is TGTGCCAGCAGCGTAGGAGACGGGAGGGCAGATCCGCAGTATTTT. Protein: CASSVGDGRADPQYF.

The gene calls are TRBV7-9 and TRBJ1-1; no reliable D call. The CDR3 extends over 12 amino acids. Trimming left V 2 bases short and J 8 bases short, with 9 bases between. Looked up from germline, CDR1 is SEHNR and CDR2 is FQNEAQ (reference sequence). CDR3 loop: CASSLYAGEAFF. The CDR3 DNA reads as TGTGCCAGCAGCTTATATGCTGGCGAAGCTTTCTTT.

This clonotype was seen a few times. This may be a read error, as it is one base from a much larger clone. This sequence joins TRBV4-2 and TRBJ2-5; no definite D call. Trimming shortened V by 1 base and J by 5 bases, and 2 bases separated the two germline ends. This CDR3 spans 11 amino acids. Germline CDR1 LGHNA, CDR2 YNFKEQ. For the CDR3, the DNA is TGTGCCAGCAGCCAAGCTGAGACCCAGTACTTC. Translated: CASSQAETQYF.

The table lists this clonotype with a few counts. DNA of the CDR3: TGCAGTGCTAGTGGGACTAGCGGGTACGAGCAGTACTTC. Amino acid sequence: CSASGTSGYEQYF. The chain couples TRBV20-1 to TRBJ2-7; 12 bases are a match to TRBD2. CDR1 is DFQATT, CDR2 SNEGSKA, per germline (reference sequence). The CDR3 covers 13 residues. V shed 3 bases and J 4 bases; nucleotides not matched to a gene: 1.